This T cell receptor (beta chain) was recovered during a study of identical twins. TCRdb redid the calling of the 5' RACE reads with MiXCR, one entry per CDR3 protein. The sample lists some 710,000 distinct CDR3 sequences, approximately 6.1% occurring once. The CDR3 runs to 15 residues. CDR1 is KGHDR and CDR2 is SFDVKD in the germline V gene. J was trimmed by 9 bases and V by 4 bases; bases with no gene match: 11. The table lists this clonotype with many counts. The sample was naive T cells sorted from blood. This TCR derives from a man between 18 and 29 years old in good health. The chain recombines TRBV24-1 with TRBJ2-1, with 7 nucleotides matching TRBD1. The CDR3 loop reads CATSDPDRVEGEQFF. The CDR3 DNA is TGTGCCACCAGTGACCCCGACAGGGTTGAGGGTGAGCAGTTCTTC.